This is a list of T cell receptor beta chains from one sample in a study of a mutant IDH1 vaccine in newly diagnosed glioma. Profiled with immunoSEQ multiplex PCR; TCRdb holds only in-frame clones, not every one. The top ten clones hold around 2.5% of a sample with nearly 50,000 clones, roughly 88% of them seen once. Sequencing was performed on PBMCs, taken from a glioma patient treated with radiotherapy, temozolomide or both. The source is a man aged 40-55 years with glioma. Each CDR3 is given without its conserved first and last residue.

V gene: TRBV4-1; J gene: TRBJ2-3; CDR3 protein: ASSLSSGGRAAEDTQY
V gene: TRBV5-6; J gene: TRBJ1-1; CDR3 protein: ASSIELGTEAF
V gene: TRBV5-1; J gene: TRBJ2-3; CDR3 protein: ASSLRSLARTDTQY
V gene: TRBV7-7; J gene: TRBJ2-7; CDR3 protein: ASSFCRVTVYEQY
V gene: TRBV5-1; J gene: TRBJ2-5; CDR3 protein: ASSLAPGGEETQY
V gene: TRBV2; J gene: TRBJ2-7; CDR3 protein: ASRGPSGRERPYEQY
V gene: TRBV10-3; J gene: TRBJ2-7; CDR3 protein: AISEDPGWYEQY
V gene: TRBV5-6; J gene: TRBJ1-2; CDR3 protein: ASTLVSGFT
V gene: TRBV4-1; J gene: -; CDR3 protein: ASSQPGTRPYEQY
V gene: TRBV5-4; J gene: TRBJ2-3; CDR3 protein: ASSLAPFTDTQY
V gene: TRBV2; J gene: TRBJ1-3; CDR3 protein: ASRTDGNTIY
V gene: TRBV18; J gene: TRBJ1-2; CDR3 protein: ASSLGQGTGYT
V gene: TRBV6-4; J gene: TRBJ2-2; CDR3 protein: ASRIAGNTGELF
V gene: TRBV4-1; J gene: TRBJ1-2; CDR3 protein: ASSQDIIGGDIYGYT
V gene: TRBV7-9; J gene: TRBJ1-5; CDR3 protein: ASSLVSSNQPQH
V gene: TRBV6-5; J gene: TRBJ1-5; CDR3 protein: ASSRLGGGQPQH
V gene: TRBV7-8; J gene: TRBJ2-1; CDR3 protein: ASRPDRDYNEQF
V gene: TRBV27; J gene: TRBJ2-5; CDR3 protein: ASNTRGHRETQY
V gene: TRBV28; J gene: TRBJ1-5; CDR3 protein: ASRTDTAQH
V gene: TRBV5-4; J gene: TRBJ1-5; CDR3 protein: ASSILGEGGRNQPQH
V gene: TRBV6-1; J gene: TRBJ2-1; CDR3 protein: ASRAGLAGVYEQF
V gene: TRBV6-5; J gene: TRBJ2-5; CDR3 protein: ASSSRLAEETQY
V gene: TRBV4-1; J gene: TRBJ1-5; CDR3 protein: ASSERTGRNQPQH
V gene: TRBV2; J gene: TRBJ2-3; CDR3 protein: ASSEQGTDTQY
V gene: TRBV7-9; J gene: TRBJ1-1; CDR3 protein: ASSLTSLNEAF
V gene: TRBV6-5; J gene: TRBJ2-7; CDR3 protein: ASSPSGTGGEQY
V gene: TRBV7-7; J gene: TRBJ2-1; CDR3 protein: ASSLTSGSGMNEQF
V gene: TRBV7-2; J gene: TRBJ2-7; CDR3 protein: ASSLVLNSYEQY
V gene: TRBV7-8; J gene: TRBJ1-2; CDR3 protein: ASSSPDRANYGYT
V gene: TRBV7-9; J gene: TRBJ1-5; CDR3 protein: ASSRTDEWKPQH
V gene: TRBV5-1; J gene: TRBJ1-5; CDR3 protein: ASNVHPESAEPQH
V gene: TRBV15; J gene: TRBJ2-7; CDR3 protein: ATSRVDRGYYEQY